This T cell receptor beta chain is from a study of a mutant IDH1 vaccine in newly diagnosed glioma. As for the study in general: Of treated patients, around 62% were men and about 38% women, averaging 40.4 years.

Whole-study findings and limits: In about 93% of patients, immune responses induced by the vaccine occurred.

Sample time point: week 47, end of study. Each dose delivered 300 ug of mutant IDH1 20-mer peptide subcutaneously with imiquimod. Across weeks 1, 3, 5, 7, 11, 15, 19 and 23, patients received a vaccination each time, eight in all. The V end was cut by 5 bases, the J end by 1 base, with 9 bases between. The CDR3 loop spans 14 amino acids. Germline CDR1 and CDR2: LNHDA and SQIVND (reference sequence). Profiling relied on immunoSEQ multiplex PCR, and the TCRdb table lists in-frame clones only, not all of them. The sample lists about 85,000 clones, around nine tenths occurring once. Details on this clone: Its antigen is currently unknown.

The chain has TRBV19 and TRBJ1-5, with D tentatively TRBD1 (6 bases). Sequencing was performed on PBMCs, taken from a glioma patient whose treatment included an IDH1 peptide vaccine. The source of this sequence is a woman between 50 and 59 years old with glioma. Written as DNA, the CDR3 is TGTGCCAGTAGTTACAGGGCGAGCAATCAGCCCCAGCATTTT. Translation: CASSYRASNQPQHF.